This T cell receptor (beta chain) was sequenced in a study of cytomegalovirus exposure and HLA in healthy donors. PCR amplification relied on 60 Vbeta primers (plus 13 Jbeta primers). Sequenced by immunoSEQ multiplex PCR; TCRdb stores in-frame clones only, minus some. Of about 150,000 clones listed, approximately 79% are singletons. CDR1 is GTSNPN, CDR2 SVGIG, per germline (reference sequence). Trimming pared 4 bases from V and 2 bases from J, leaving 12 bases between. The CDR3 contains 13 residues. The sequence was obtained from a man aged 35 to 55 in good health and CMV-seropositive. The sequenced sample consisted of PBMCs. This chain connects TRBV30 to TRBJ2-7, with D perhaps TRBD2 (6 bases). The CDR3 here is CAWIKAGTYEQYF. In DNA, the CDR3 is TGTGCCTGGATCAAAGCGGGCACCTACGAGCAGTACTTC.